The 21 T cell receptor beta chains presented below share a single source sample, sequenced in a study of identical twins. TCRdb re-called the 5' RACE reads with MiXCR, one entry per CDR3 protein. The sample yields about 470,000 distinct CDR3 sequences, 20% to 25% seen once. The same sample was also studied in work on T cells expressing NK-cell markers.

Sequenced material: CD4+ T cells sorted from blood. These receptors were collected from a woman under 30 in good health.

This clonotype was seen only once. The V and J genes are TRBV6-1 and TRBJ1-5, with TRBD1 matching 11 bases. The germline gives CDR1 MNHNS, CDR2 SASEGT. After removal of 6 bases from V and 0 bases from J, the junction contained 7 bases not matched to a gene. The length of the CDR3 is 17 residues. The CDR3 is CASSGQGARISNQPQHF. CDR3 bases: TGTGCCAGCAGCGGACAGGGGGCGAGGATTAGCAATCAGCCCCAGCATTTT.

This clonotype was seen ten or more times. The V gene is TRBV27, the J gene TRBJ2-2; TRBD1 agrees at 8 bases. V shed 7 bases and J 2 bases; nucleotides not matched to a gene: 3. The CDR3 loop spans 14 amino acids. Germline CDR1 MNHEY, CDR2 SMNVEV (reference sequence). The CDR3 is CASKTGVNTGELFF. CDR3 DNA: TGTGCCAGCAAGACAGGGGTTAACACCGGGGAGCTGTTTTTT.

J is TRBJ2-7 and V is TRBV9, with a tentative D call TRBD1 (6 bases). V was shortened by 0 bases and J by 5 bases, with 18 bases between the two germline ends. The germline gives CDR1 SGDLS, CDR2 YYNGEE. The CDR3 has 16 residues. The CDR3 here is CASSVASGRGQDEQYF. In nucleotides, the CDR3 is TGTGCCAGCAGCGTAGCGTCCGGCAGGGGTCAGGACGAGCAGTACTTC.

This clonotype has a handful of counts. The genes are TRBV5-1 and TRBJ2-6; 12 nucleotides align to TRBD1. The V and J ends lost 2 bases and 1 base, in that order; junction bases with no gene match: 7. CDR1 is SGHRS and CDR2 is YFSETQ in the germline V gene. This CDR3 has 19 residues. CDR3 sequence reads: CASSFRDRGLQSGANVLTF. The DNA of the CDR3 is TGCGCCAGCAGCTTCCGGGACAGGGGGCTACAATCTGGGGCCAACGTCCTGACTTTC.

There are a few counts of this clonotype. Written as DNA, the CDR3 is TGTGCCAGCGCAGGGGCAGTCGGGGAGCTGTTTTTT. Translating it yields CASAGAVGELFF. The chain combines TRBV2 with TRBJ2-2; D is perhaps TRBD1 (6 bases). Germline assignment: CDR1 SNHLY and CDR2 FYNNEI. This CDR3 is built from 12 residues. The V end was cut by 8 bases, the J end by 7 bases, with 11 bases between. Full variable domain (outside the CDR3, taken from reference TRBV2 and TRBJ2-2): EPEVTQTPSHQVTQMGQEVILRCVPISNHLYFYWYRQILGQKVEFLVSFYNNEISEKSEIFDDQFSVERPDGSNFTLKIRSTKLEDSAMYFCASAGAVGELFFGEGSRLTVL.

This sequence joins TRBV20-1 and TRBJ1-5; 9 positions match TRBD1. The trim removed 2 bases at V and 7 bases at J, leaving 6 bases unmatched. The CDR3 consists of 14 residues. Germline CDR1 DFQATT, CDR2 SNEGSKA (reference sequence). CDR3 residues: CSARPGQGGQPQHF. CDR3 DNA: TGCAGTGCTAGACCGGGACAGGGCGGGCAGCCCCAGCATTTT.

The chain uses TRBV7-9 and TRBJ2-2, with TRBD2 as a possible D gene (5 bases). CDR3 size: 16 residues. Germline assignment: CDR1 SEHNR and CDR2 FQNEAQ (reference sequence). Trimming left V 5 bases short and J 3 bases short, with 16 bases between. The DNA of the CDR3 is TGTGCCAGCAGCCCCCTGCGATCGGGATACACCGGGGAGCTGTTTTTT. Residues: CASSPLRSGYTGELFF. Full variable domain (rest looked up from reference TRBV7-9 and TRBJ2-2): DTGVSQNPRHKITKRGQNVTFRCDPISEHNRLYWYRQTLGQGPEFLTYFQNEAQLEKSRLLSDRFSAERPKGSFSTLEIQRTEQGDSAMYLCASSPLRSGYTGELFFGEGSRLTVL.

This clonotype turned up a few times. The CDR3 nucleotides read TGCAGTGCTAGCCGATCCGGGACTTTCGACACGGAGCAGTACTTC. This codes for CSASRSGTFDTEQYF. The chain links TRBV20-1 to TRBJ2-7; D possibly corresponds to TRBD2 (6 bases). The germline V gene encodes CDR1 DFQATT and CDR2 SNEGSKA (reference sequence). The CDR3 is 15 amino acids. Trimming removed 3 bases at V and 7 bases at J, with 22 bases between.

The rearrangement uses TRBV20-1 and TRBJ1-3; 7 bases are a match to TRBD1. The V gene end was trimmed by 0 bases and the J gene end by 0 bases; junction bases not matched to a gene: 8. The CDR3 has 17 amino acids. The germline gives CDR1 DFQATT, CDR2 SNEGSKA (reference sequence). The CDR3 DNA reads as TGCAGTGCTAGAGAACCGGGACAGTACTTCTCTGGAAACACCATATATTTT. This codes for CSAREPGQYFSGNTIYF.

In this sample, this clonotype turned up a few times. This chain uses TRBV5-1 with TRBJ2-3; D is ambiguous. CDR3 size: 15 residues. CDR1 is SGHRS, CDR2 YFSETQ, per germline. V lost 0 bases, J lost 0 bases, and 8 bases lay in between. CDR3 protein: CASSLALASTDTQYF. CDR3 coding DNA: TGCGCCAGCAGCTTGGCTTTGGCTAGCACAGATACGCAGTATTTT.

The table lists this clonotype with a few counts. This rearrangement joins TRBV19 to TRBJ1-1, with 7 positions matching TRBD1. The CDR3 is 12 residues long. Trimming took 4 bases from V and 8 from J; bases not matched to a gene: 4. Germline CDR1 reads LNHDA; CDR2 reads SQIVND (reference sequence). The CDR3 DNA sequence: TGTGCCAGTAGTACCGGACAGGCAGAAGCTTTCTTT. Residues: CASSTGQAEAFF. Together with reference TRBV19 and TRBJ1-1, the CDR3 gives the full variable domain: DGGITQSPKYLFRKEGQNVTLSCEQNLNHDAMYWYRQDPGQGLRLIYYSQIVNDFQKGDIAEGYSVSREKKESFPLTVTSAQKNPTAFYLCASSTGQAEAFFGQGTRLTVV.

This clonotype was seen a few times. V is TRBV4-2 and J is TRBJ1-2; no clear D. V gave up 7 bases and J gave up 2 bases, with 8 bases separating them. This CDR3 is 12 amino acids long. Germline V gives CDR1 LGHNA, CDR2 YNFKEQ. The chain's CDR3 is CASMGSNYGYTF. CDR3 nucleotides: TGTGCCAGCATGGGTTCCAACTATGGCTACACCTTC.

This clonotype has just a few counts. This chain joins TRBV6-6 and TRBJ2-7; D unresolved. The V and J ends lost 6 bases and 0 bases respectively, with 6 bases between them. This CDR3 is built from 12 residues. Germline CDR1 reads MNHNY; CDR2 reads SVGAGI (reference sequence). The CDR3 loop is CASRGPSYEQYF. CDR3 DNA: TGTGCCAGCAGAGGGCCCTCCTACGAGCAGTACTTC.

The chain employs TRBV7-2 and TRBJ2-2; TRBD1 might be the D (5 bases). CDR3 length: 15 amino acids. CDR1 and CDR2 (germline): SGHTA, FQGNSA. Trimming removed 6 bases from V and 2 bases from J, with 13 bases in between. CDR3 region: CASRKVRANTGELFF. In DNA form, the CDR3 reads TGTGCCAGCAGGAAAGTCAGGGCAAACACCGGGGAGCTGTTTTTT.

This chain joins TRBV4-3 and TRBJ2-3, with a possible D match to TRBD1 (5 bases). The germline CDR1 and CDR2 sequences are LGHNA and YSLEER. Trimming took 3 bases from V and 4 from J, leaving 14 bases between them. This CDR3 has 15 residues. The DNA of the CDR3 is TGCGCCAGCAGCCAGTTCCACACCAGGGCAGATACGCAGTATTTT. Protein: CASSQFHTRADTQYF.

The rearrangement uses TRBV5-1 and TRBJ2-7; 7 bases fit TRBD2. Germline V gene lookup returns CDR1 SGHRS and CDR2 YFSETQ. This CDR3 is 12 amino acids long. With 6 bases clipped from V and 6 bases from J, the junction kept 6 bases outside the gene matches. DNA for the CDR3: TGCGCCAGCACCCCTGGGAGGGGCGAGCAGTACTTC. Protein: CASTPGRGEQYF.

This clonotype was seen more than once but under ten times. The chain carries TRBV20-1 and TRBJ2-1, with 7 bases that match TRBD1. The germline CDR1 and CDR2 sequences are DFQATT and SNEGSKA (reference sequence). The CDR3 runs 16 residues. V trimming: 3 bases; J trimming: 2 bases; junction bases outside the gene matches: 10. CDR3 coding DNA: TGCAGTGCTAGGGTTAGGACAGGTCGGACCTACAATGAGCAGTTCTTC. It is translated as CSARVRTGRTYNEQFF.

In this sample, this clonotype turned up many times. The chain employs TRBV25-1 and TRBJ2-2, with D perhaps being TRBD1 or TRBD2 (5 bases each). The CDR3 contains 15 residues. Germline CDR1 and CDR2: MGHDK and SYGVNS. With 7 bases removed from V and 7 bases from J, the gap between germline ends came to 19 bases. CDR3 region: CASTRGREFGGELFF. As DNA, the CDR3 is TGTGCCAGCACCCGGGGCAGGGAGTTCGGCGGGGAGCTGTTTTTT.

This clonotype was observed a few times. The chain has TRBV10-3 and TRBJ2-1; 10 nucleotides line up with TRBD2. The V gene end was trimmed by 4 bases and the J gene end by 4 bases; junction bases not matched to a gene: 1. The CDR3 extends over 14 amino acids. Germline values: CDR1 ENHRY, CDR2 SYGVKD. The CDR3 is CAISGLAGYNEQFF. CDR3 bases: TGTGCCATCAGTGGACTAGCGGGTTACAATGAGCAGTTCTTC.

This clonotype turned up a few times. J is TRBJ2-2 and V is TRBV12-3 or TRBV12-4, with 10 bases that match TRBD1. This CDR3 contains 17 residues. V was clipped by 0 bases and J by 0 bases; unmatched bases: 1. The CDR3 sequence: CASSLAGTGANTGELFF. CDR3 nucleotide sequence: TGTGCCAGCAGTTTAGCCGGGACAGGGGCGAACACCGGGGAGCTGTTTTTT.

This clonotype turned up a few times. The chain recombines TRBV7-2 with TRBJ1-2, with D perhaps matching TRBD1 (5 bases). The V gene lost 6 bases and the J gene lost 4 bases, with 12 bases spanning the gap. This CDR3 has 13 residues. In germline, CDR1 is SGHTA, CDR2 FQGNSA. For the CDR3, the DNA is TGTGCCAGCAGGCTCACGGGGCGCTATGGCTACACCTTC. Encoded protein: CASRLTGRYGYTF.